This passage covers 11 T cell receptor beta chains from one sample sequenced in a study of post-analysis software for immune sequencing data. The antigens these receptors bind are not known. Unique-molecular-identifier-tagged TCR beta cDNA libraries were used. TCRdb reprocessed the PCR reads with MiXCR, giving one entry per CDR3 protein. The sample holds more than 500,000 distinct CDR3 sequences, about a third seen once. Whole-study results and caveats: A handful of TRBV segments appeared more often in patients than in controls, and TRBV5-6, TRBV5-1 and TRBV20-1 were among these.

The sample consisted of blood. These receptors came from a girl aged 2-17 years with multiple sclerosis.

The chain combines TRBV5-6 with TRBJ2-5; 9 positions match TRBD1. This CDR3 is built from 16 residues. The V gene end was trimmed by 0 bases and the J gene end by 7 bases; junction bases not matched to a gene: 10. Per germline, CDR1 SGHDT and CDR2 YYEEEE. The CDR3 reads CASSLAAGQGPWTQYF. CDR3 DNA: TGTGCCAGCAGCTTGGCCGCAGGACAGGGGCCGTGGACCCAGTACTTC.

There are many counts of this clonotype. The J gene is TRBJ2-1, the V gene TRBV25-1; TRBD1 might be the D (5 bases). V was cut by 1 base and J by 5 bases, with 12 bases left in between. Germline CDR1 and CDR2: MGHDK and SYGVNS. This CDR3 is built from 15 residues. The CDR3 DNA is TGTGCCAGCAGTGAATTAGGTGACAGTAACAATGAGCAGTTCTTC. This gives the protein CASSELGDSNNEQFF.

V is TRBV4-1 and J is TRBJ2-1, with 15 bases identical to TRBD2. The J call may not be correct, given that the DNA end is closer to TRBJ2-7. The germline gives CDR1 MGHRA, CDR2 YSYEKL. The length of the CDR3 is 16 residues. The CDR3 sequence is CASSQIGLAGGSEQYF. DNA of the CDR3: TGCGCCAGCAGCCAAATAGGACTAGCGGGGGGGTCTGAGCAGTACTTC.

There are a few counts of this clonotype. This rearrangement joins TRBV10-3 to TRBJ2-1; 8 nucleotides align to TRBD1. CDR3 size: 14 residues. J lost 9 bases, V lost 10 bases, and 14 bases had no gene match. Looked up from germline, CDR1 is ENHRY and CDR2 is SYGVKD. Written as DNA, the CDR3 is TGTGCCACCTCTAAGGACAGGGATCAGGGTGAGCAGTTCTTC. It is translated as CATSKDRDQGEQFF.

V is TRBV9 and J is TRBJ2-3, with 9 bases that match TRBD2. Germline CDR1 reads SGDLS; CDR2 reads YYNGEE. This CDR3 contains 15 residues. Trimming cost V 3 bases and J 2 bases; bases outside gene matches: 4. The CDR3 region is CASSALAGNTDTQYF. Here the CDR3 DNA reads TGTGCCAGCAGCGCCCTAGCGGGGAACACAGATACGCAGTATTTT.

This chain joins TRBV12-3 or TRBV12-4 and TRBJ2-7, with D hard to call. CDR3 size: 14 residues. Trimming removed 3 bases at V and 2 bases at J, with 11 bases between. The DNA of the CDR3 is TGTGCCAGCAGTTTGGCTGGGTCCACCTACGAGCAGTACTTC. Its translation is CASSLAGSTYEQYF.

The gene calls are TRBV7-9 and TRBJ1-4, with D unresolved. Between the trimmed V and J ends, which lost 5 bases and 6 bases, there was a span of 10 bases. The CDR3 length is 13 residues. Looked up from germline, CDR1 is SEHNR and CDR2 is FQNEAQ (reference sequence). CDR3 residues: CASSARTYEKLFF. The CDR3 DNA is TGTGCCAGCAGCGCGAGGACGTATGAAAAACTGTTTTTT.

V gene TRBV3-1 combines with J gene TRBJ2-5; 14 bases align to TRBD2. This CDR3 region has 15 residues. Losses at the gene ends were 6 bases for V and 10 bases for J; bases not matched to a gene: 10. Germline V gene sequence: CDR1 LGHDT, CDR2 YNNKEL (reference sequence). CDR3: CASRTAGTSGGLQYF. The CDR3 coding sequence is TGTGCCAGCAGAACCGCCGGGACTAGCGGGGGACTCCAGTACTTC.

On this clonotype: The junction differs from germline at one of its ends, possibly a read error. V is TRBV20-1 and J is TRBJ1-6, with D uncertain. Germline-derived CDR1 and CDR2 are DFQATT and SNEGSKA (reference sequence). The CDR3 is made up of 13 amino acids. The CDR3 coding sequence is TGCAGTGCTACCAAGGGTCGGAGTTCACCCCCCCACTTT. Its protein product is CSATKGRSSPPHF.

This clonotype turned up a few times. The chain employs TRBV5-1 and TRBJ2-3; D might be TRBD2 (9 bases). The CDR3 consists of 14 residues. V dropped 6 bases and J dropped 9 bases, with 20 bases sitting between them. Germline CDR1 is SGHRS and CDR2 is YFSETQ. The CDR3 protein is CASTTGDLAGTQYF. The CDR3 coding sequence is TGCGCCAGCACGACAGGGGACCTAGCGGGAACGCAGTATTTT.

Concerning this clonotype: Compared with germline, one end of the junction differs, possibly owing to a read error. V and J are TRBV12-3 or TRBV12-4 and TRBJ2-5; the D is unclear. This CDR3 region has 14 residues. CDR3 sequence: CASSSSSSQEIQYF. The DNA of the CDR3 is TGTGCCAGCAGTTCCAGTAGCTCCCAAGAGATCCAGTACTTC.